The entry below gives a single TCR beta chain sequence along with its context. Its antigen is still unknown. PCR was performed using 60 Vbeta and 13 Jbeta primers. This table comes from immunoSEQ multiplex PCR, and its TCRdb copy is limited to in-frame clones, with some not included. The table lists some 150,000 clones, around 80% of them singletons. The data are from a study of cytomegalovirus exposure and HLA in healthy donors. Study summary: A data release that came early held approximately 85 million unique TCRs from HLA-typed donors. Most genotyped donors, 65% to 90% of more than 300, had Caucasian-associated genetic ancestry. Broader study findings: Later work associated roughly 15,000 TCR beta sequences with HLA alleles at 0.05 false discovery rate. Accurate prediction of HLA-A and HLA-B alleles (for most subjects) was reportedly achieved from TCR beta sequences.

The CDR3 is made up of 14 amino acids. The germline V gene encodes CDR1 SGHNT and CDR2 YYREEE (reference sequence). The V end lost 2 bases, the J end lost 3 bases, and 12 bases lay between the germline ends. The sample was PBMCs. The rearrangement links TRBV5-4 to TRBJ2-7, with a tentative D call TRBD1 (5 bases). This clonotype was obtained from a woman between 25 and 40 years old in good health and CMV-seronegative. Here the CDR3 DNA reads TGTGCCAGCAGCTTTTCGAAGGGGCGCTACGAGCAGTACTTC. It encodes CASSFSKGRYEQYF.